Presented here are 18 T cell receptor beta chains from one specimen sequenced in a study of CD8+ T cells in alopecia areata. Treatment given: oral pan-JAK inhibitor, 5-10 mg twice daily. Lesional scalp punch biopsies and peripheral blood were collected from alopecia areata patients. Sequencing used cDNA as its template, made by extracting RNA and reverse transcribing it. Assay: immunoSEQ multiplex PCR; the TCRdb copy retains only in-frame clones and omits some. The sample consists of around 21,000 clones, over 50% of them appearing once. The sample consisted of skin, taken at week 4, from a patient treated with tofacitinib. All receptors derive from a human donor with alopecia areata.

CDR3 residues: CASSIRQGYSKNIQYF. CDR3 coding DNA: TGTGCCAGTAGTATCCGACAAGGATACTCGAAAAACATTCAGTACTTC. This chain links TRBV19 with TRBJ2-4, with unresolved D. Germline V gene lookup returns CDR1 LNHDA and CDR2 SQIVND (reference sequence). The CDR3 is 16 amino acids. Between the trimmed V and J ends, which lost 3 bases and 4 bases, there was a span of 16 bases. The entire variable domain, with the rest obtained from reference TRBV19 and TRBJ2-4, is as follows: DGGITQSPKYLFRKEGQNVTLSCEQNLNHDAMYWYRQDPGQGLRLIYYSQIVNDFQKGDIAEGYSVSREKKESFPLTVTSAQKNPTAFYLCASSIRQGYSKNIQYFGAGTRLSVL.

The genes are TRBV4-1 and TRBJ1-2; no definite D call. The germline CDR1 and CDR2 sequences are MGHRA and YSYEKL. V gave up 1 base and J gave up 8 bases, with 17 bases separating them. CDR3 length: 15 residues. CDR3 region: CASSQGFGREEGYTF. The CDR3 nucleotides are TGCGCCAGCAGCCAAGGCTTCGGACGGGAGGAAGGCTACACCTTC.

For this clone: One junction end disagrees with the germline gene, perhaps due to a read error. The gene calls are TRBV30 and TRBJ1-2; 7 bases map to TRBD1. This CDR3 region has 12 residues. Germline assignment: CDR1 GTSNPN and CDR2 SVGIG (reference sequence). Here the CDR3 reads CLTGTENYGYTF. CDR3 coding DNA: TGCCTCACCGGGACAGAAAACTATGGCTACACCTTC.

The rearrangement uses TRBV29-1 and TRBJ2-2, with TRBD2 matching over 11 bases. Germline V CDR1 and CDR2: SQVTM, ANQGSEA. J was trimmed by 6 bases and V by 6 bases; bases with no gene match: 0. There are 12 residues in the CDR3. Written as DNA, the CDR3 is TGCAGCGTGACTAGCGGGGCCGGGGAGCTGTTTTTT. It encodes CSVTSGAGELFF.

This clone was observed a few times. The chain carries TRBV11-2 and TRBJ2-7; 12 bases fit TRBD2. J gave up 3 bases and V 5 bases, and 5 bases lay outside the gene matches. Germline-derived CDR1 and CDR2 are SGHAT and FQNNGV. The CDR3 length is 15 residues. The CDR3 here is CASSPLAGGGYEQYF. In nucleotides, the CDR3 is TGTGCCAGCAGCCCACTAGCGGGGGGAGGCTACGAGCAGTACTTC.

The chain is built from TRBV5-8 and TRBJ1-2; TRBD1 matches at 8 bases. In germline, CDR1 is SGHTS, CDR2 YDEGEE. The V and J ends lost 4 bases and 6 bases, in that order; junction bases with no gene match: 5. The CDR3 is 13 residues long. This chain's CDR3 is CASSQDRADGYTF. CDR3 coding DNA: TGTGCCAGCAGCCAGGACAGGGCCGATGGCTACACCTTC.

For the CDR3, the DNA is TGTGCCAGCAGCTTAGGGGCAGGATTCGACTATGGCTACACCTTC. It encodes CASSLGAGFDYGYTF. This chain uses TRBV7-2 with TRBJ1-2; no definite D call. V was clipped by 1 base and J by 3 bases, with 12 bases between them. CDR1 and CDR2 (germline): SGHTA, FQGNSA. The CDR3 runs 15 residues.

This clone is termed medium-sized. The CDR3 loop is CASSHDGASPRELFF. In DNA, the CDR3 is TGCGCCAGCAGCCATGATGGCGCATCGCCTCGGGAGCTGTTTTTT. This rearrangement joins TRBV4-3 to TRBJ2-2; no reliable D call. The V gene's germline CDR1 is LGHNA and CDR2 YSLEER. V shed 3 bases and J shed 9 bases, with 17 bases lying between them. This CDR3 has 15 amino acids.

This clone was counted between two and nine times. The V call is TRBV7-6, the J call TRBJ1-1; D gene uncertain. The CDR3 sequence is 15 residues long. Trimming shortened V by 3 bases and J by 3 bases, and 14 bases separated the two germline ends. Looked up from germline, CDR1 is SGHVS and CDR2 is FNYEAQ. CDR3 amino acids: CASSLRVAGHTEAFF. CDR3 in DNA: TGTGCCAGCAGCTTGCGGGTCGCAGGCCACACTGAAGCTTTCTTT. Drawing the rest from reference TRBV7-6 and TRBJ1-1, the complete variable domain is GAGVSQSPRYKVTKRGQDVALRCDPISGHVSLYWYRQALGQGPEFLTYFNYEAQQDKSGLPNDRFSAERPEGSISTLTIQRTEQRDSAMYRCASSLRVAGHTEAFFGQGTRLTVV.

V is TRBV2 and J is TRBJ1-1; D call uncertain. CDR1 is SNHLY, CDR2 FYNNEI, per germline. This CDR3 region has 11 residues. V was cut by 3 bases and J by 7 bases, with 6 bases left in between. CDR3 coding DNA: TGTGCCAGCAGTGAGCCCGGTGAAGCTTTCTTT. Translating it yields CASSEPGEAFF.

This clone appeared a few times. The gene calls are TRBV5-1 and TRBJ1-1; a possible D gene is TRBD1 (6 bases). Germline CDR1 reads SGHRS; CDR2 reads YFSETQ. V was shortened by 0 bases and J by 5 bases, with 17 bases between the two germline ends. This CDR3 contains 16 residues. The CDR3, as DNA: TGCGCCAGCAGCTTGGCTACCGCAGGGGCTGATACTGAAGCTTTCTTT. Translated: CASSLATAGADTEAFF.

This clone was detected only a few times. The rearrangement uses TRBV29-1 and TRBJ1-2; perhaps TRBD1 as D (5 bases). Germline V gene sequence: CDR1 SQVTM, CDR2 ANQGSEA. The CDR3 extends over 14 amino acids. V dropped 6 bases and J dropped 6 bases, with 20 bases sitting between them. As DNA, the CDR3 is TGCAGCGTCCCCGCCCTCGGCAGGGCGGATGGCTACACCTTC. Translated, it gives CSVPALGRADGYTF.

This clone was seen only a few times. The chain uses TRBV7-2 and TRBJ1-1; D ambiguous. Trimming took off 8 bases at V and 11 bases at J, with 6 bases between the two ends. CDR3 length equals 8 residues. Germline V gene lookup returns CDR1 SGHTA and CDR2 FQGNSA. The CDR3 reads CASPLAFF. The CDR3 DNA reads as TGTGCCAGCCCTTTGGCTTTCTTT.

The chain links TRBV5-1 to TRBJ1-4; 7 bases fit TRBD1. With V trimmed by 0 bases and J by 3 bases, 8 bases remained unmatched. The germline V gene has CDR1 SGHRS and CDR2 YFSETQ. This CDR3 is built from 17 residues. The CDR3 region has the DNA TGCGCCAGCAGCTTGGAGGCCAGGGGGATGGCTAATGAAAAACTGTTTTTT. It encodes CASSLEARGMANEKLFF.

By frequency in the sample, this clone is large. The chain employs TRBV7-9 and TRBJ1-1; D may be TRBD1 (5 bases). Germline V lookup: CDR1 SEHNR, CDR2 FQNEAQ (reference sequence). Trimming shortened V by 4 bases and J by 4 bases, and 13 bases separated the two germline ends. CDR3 size: 14 residues. The CDR3 protein is CASSSVGAATEAFF. In nucleotides, the CDR3 is TGTGCCAGCAGCTCCGTTGGGGCTGCCACTGAAGCTTTCTTT. Filled out from reference TRBV7-9 and TRBJ1-1, the complete variable domain reads DTGVSQNPRHKITKRGQNVTFRCDPISEHNRLYWYRQTLGQGPEFLTYFQNEAQLEKSRLLSDRFSAERPKGSFSTLEIQRTEQGDSAMYLCASSSVGAATEAFFGQGTRLTVV.

This clone occurred a few times. The chain carries TRBV5-1 and TRBJ2-1; TRBD1 is a possible D gene (6 bases). Looked up from germline, CDR1 is SGHRS and CDR2 is YFSETQ. The CDR3 contains 13 residues. V lost 5 bases, J lost 5 bases, and 11 bases lay in between. CDR3: CASSRQADNEQFF. The CDR3 bases are TGCGCCAGCAGTCGACAGGCCGACAATGAGCAGTTCTTC.

The CDR3, as DNA: TGTGCCAGCAGCCTTGGACGGCTCTACTATGGCTACACCTTC. Protein sequence: CASSLGRLYYGYTF. The V and J genes are TRBV14 and TRBJ1-2; D unresolved. Germline V gene lookup returns CDR1 SGHDN and CDR2 FVKESK. V dropped 4 bases and J dropped 3 bases, with 12 bases sitting between them. The CDR3 length is 14 residues.

Only a few counts were recorded for this clone. V is TRBV5-4 and J is TRBJ1-2, with 9 bases aligning to TRBD1. The CDR3 consists of 15 residues. J was trimmed by 7 bases and V by 2 bases; bases with no gene match: 9. Germline V lookup: CDR1 SGHNT, CDR2 YYREEE (reference sequence). CDR3 loop: CASSFWPGTGFGYTF. The CDR3, as DNA: TGTGCCAGCAGCTTTTGGCCCGGGACAGGGTTTGGCTACACCTTC. Full variable domain (outside the CDR3, taken from reference TRBV5-4 and TRBJ1-2): ETGVTQSPTHLIKTRGQQVTLRCSSQSGHNTVSWYQQALGQGPQFIFQYYREEENGRGNFPPRFSGLQFPNYSSELNVNALELDDSALYLCASSFWPGTGFGYTFGSGTRLTVV.